This TCR beta chain stems from a study of shared clonotypes between healthy human individuals. In the study overall: Plates per donor: three CD4 naive, three CD4 memory, two CD8 naive, one CD8 memory.

Positive CCR7 selection of CD45RO-negative cells yielded the naive CD8 cells, and terminally differentiated effector memory CD45RA+ cells were excluded. Findings and limits, study-wide: Larger richness was generally estimated for naive than memory subsets. A few donors showed sharing of 4.5% to 5% of naive CD4 clonotypes.

On this clone itself: Its antigen is as yet unknown.

Genomic DNA per cell subset filled all wells of several immunoSEQ plates. Libraries were prepared by immunoSEQ multiplex PCR; TCRdb keeps only in-frame clonotypes and omits some of them. The data contain around 1.9 million clones, 85% to 95% of them singletons. The germline CDR1 and CDR2 sequences are MDHEN and SYDVKM. This CDR3 region has 13 residues. The V and J ends lost 3 bases and 8 bases respectively, with 11 bases between them. The sequenced sample consisted of naive CD8+ T cells from PBMCs. This TCR was sampled from a man between 18 and 29 years old in good health. Some clones in this sample may be carry-over from other donors' samples. The V and J genes are TRBV28 and TRBJ1-3; the D is unclear. For the CDR3, the DNA is TGTGCCAGCAGTTTCTTAGAATCGGACACCATATATTTT. Translation: CASSFLESDTIYF.